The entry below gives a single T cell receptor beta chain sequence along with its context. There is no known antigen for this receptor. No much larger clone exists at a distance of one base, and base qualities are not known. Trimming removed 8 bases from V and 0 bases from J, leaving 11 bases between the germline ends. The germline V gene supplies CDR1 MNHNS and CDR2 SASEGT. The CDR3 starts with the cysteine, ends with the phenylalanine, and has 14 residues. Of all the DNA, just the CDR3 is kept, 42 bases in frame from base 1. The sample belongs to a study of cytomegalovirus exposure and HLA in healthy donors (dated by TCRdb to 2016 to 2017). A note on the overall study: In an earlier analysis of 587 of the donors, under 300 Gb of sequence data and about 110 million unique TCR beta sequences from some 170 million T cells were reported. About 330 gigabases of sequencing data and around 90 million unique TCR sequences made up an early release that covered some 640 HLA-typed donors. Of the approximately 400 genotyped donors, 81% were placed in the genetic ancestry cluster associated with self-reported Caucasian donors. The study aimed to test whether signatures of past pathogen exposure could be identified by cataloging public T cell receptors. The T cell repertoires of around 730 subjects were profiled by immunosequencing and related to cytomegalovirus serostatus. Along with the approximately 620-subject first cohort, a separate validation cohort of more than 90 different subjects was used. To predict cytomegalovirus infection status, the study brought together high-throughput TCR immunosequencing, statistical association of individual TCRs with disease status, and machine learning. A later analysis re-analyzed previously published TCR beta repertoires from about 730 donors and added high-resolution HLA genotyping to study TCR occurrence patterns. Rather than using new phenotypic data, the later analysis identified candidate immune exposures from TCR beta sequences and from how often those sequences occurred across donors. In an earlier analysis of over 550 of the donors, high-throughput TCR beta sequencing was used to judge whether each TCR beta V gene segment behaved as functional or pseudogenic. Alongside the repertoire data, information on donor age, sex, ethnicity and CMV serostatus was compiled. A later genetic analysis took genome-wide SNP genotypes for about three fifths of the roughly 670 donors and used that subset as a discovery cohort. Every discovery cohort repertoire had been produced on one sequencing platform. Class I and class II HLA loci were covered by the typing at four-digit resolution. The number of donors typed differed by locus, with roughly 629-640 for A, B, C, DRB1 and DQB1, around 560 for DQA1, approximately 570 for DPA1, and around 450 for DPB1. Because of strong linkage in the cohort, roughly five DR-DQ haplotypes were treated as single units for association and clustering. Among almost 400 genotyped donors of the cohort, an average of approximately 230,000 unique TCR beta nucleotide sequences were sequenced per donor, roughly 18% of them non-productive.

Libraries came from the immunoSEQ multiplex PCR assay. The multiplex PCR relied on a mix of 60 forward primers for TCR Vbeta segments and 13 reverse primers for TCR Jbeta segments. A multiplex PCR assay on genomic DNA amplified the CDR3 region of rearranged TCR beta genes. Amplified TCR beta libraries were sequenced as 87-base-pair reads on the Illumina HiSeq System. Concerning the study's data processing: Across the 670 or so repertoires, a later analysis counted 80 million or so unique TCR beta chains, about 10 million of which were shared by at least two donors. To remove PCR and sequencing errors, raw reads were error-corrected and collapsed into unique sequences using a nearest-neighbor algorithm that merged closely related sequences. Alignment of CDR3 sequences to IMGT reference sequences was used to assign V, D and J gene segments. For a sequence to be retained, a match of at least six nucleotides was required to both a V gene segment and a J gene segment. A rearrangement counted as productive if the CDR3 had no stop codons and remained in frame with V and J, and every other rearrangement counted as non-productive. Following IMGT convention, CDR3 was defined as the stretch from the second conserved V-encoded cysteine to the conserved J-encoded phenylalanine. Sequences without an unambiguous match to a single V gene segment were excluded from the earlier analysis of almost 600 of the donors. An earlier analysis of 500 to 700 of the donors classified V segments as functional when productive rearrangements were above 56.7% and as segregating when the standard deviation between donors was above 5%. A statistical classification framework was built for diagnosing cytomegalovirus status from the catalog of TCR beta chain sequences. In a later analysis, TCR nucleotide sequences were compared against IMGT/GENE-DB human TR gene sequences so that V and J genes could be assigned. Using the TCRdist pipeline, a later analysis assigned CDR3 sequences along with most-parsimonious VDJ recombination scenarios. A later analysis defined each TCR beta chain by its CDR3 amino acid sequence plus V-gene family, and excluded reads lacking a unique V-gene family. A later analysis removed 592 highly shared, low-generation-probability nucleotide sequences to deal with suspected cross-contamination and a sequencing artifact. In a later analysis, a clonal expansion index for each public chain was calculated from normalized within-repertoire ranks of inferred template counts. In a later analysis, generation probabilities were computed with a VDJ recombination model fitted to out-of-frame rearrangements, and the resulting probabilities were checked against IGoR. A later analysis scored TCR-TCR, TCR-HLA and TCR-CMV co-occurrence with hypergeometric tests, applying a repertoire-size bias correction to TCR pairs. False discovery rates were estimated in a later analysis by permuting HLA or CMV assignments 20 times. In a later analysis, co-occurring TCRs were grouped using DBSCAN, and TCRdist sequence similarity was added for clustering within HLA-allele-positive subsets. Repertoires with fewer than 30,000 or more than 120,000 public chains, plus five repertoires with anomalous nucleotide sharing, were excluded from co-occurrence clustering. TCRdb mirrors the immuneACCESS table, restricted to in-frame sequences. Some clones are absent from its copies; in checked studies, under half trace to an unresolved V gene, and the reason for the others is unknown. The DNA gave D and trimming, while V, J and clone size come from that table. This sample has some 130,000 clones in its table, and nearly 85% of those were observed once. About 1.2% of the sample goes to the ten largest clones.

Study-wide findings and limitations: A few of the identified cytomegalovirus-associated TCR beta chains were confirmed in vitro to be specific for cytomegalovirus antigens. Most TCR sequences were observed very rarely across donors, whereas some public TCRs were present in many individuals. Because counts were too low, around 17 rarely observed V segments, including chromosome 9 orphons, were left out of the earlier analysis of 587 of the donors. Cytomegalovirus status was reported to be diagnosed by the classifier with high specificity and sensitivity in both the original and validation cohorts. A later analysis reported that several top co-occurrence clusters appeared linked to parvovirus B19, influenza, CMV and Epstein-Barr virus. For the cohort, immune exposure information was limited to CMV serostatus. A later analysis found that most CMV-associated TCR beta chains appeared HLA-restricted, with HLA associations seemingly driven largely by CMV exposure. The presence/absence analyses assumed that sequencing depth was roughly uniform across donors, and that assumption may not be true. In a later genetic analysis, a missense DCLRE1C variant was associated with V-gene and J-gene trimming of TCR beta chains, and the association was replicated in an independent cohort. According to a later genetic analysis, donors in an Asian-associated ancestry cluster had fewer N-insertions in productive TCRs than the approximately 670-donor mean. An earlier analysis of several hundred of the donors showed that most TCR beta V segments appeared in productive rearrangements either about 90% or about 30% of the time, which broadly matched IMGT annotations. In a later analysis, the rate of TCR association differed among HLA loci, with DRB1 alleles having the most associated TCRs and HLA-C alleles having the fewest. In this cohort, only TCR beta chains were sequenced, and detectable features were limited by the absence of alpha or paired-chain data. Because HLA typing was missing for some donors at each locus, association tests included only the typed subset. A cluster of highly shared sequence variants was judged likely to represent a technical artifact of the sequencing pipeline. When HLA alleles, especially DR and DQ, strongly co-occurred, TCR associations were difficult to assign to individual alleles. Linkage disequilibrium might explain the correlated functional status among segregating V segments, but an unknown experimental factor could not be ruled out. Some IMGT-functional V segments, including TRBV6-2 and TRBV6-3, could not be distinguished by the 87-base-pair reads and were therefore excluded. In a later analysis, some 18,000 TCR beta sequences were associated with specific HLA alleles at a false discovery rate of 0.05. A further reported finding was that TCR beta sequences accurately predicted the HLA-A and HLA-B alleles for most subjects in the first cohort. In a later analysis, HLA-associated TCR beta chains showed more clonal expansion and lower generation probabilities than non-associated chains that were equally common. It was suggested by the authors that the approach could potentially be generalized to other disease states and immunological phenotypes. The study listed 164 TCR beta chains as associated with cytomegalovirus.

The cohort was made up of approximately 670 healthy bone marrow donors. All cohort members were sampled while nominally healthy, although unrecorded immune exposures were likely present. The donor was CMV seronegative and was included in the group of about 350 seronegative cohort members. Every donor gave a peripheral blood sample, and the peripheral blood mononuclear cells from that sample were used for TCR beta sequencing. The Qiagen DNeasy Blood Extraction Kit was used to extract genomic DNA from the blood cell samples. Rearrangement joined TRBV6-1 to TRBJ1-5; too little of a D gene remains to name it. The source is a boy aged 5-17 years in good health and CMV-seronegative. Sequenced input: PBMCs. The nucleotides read TGTGCCAGCGGTCGGGTCGATAGCAATCAGCCCCAGCATTTT. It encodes CASGRVDSNQPQHF.